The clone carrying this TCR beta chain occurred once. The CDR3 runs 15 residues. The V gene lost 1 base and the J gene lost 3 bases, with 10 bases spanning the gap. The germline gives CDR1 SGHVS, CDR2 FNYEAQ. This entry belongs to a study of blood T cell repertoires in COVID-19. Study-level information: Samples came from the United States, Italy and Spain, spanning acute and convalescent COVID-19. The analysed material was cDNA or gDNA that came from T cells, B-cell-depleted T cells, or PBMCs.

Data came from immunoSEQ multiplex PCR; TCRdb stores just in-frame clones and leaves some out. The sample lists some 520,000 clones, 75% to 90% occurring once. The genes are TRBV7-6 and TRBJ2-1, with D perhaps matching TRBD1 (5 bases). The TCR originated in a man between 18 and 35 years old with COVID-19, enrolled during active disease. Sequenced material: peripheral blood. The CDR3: CASSLEVQGYNEQFF. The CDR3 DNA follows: TGTGCCAGCAGCTTAGAAGTGCAGGGCTACAATGAGCAGTTCTTC.